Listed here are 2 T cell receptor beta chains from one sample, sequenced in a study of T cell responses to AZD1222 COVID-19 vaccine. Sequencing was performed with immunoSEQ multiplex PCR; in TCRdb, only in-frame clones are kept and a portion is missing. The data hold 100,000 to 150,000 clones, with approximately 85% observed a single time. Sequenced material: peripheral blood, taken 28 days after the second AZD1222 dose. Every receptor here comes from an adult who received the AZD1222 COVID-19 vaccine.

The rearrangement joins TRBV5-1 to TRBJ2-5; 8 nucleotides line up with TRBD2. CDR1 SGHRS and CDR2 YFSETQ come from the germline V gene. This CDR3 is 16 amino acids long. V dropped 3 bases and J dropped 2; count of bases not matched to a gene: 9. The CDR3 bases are TGCGCCAGCAGCTCCAGTGCCTCTAGCGGGCAAGAGACCCAGTACTTC. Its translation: CASSSSASSGQETQYF.

The CDR3 protein is CASSQGGTSGSYQETQYF. CDR3 DNA sequence: TGTGCCAGCAGCCAAGGAGGGACTAGCGGGTCGTACCAAGAGACCCAGTACTTC. This chain uses TRBV7-2 with TRBJ2-5; 12 bases agree with TRBD2. This CDR3 has 18 amino acids. Germline V gives CDR1 SGHTA, CDR2 FQGNSA. Trimming cost V 5 bases and J 0 bases; bases outside gene matches: 10.